The 9 T cell receptor beta chains given below trace back to one sample, sequenced in a study of cytomegalovirus exposure and HLA in healthy donors. The PCR employed 60 Vbeta primers together with 13 Jbeta primers. Here immunoSEQ multiplex PCR was the method, and the copy in TCRdb shows in-frame clones only, minus some. Among under 150,000 clones listed, 82% were seen once. What was sequenced was PBMCs. The receptors shown here come from a man in his thirties or forties in good health and CMV-seropositive.

This chain joins TRBV2 and TRBJ1-3, with TRBD1 matching over 8 bases. The CDR3 is made up of 15 amino acids. Trimming took 7 bases from V and 0 from J; bases not matched to a gene: 5. Per the germline V gene, CDR1 is SNHLY and CDR2 is FYNNEI. The CDR3 sequence is CASIFTGGSGNTIYF. CDR3 in DNA: TGTGCCAGCATTTTTACAGGGGGCTCTGGAAACACCATATATTTT. Full variable domain (outside the CDR3, taken from reference TRBV2 and TRBJ1-3): EPEVTQTPSHQVTQMGQEVILRCVPISNHLYFYWYRQILGQKVEFLVSFYNNEISEKSEIFDDQFSVERPDGSNFTLKIRSTKLEDSAMYFCASIFTGGSGNTIYFGEGSWLTVV.

The V gene is TRBV5-4, the J gene TRBJ1-2; TRBD1 matches at 9 bases. V lost 4 bases and J lost 4; bases outside the gene matches: 5. In germline, CDR1 is SGHNT, CDR2 YYREEE (reference sequence). CDR3 length: 14 amino acids. As DNA, the CDR3 is TGTGCCAGCAGCCCCGGACAGGGGCCCTATGGCTACACCTTC. As protein: CASSPGQGPYGYTF.

The chain recombines TRBV28 with TRBJ2-7; TRBD2 aligns across 8 bases. V trimming: 7 bases; J trimming: 3 bases; junction bases outside the gene matches: 8. This CDR3 is built from 14 residues. Per germline, CDR1 MDHEN and CDR2 SYDVKM. The CDR3 nucleotides read TGTGCCAGCAAGGGGGGACTAGATGTCTACGAGCAGTACTTC. This codes for CASKGGLDVYEQYF.

This chain joins TRBV18 and TRBJ2-6; no reliable D call. This CDR3 spans 13 amino acids. Germline lookup yields CDR1 KGHSH and CDR2 LQKENI. V lost 8 bases and J 0 bases, leaving 5 bases between the germline ends. The CDR3 DNA reads TGTGCCAGCCAACTCTCTGGGGCCAACGTCCTGACTTTC. Protein product: CASQLSGANVLTF.

The CDR3 DNA follows: TGCGCCAGCAGCTTGCTGGGAGGCGGCGGTTCCTACGAGCAGTACTTC. Protein: CASSLLGGGGSYEQYF. This chain joins TRBV5-1 and TRBJ2-7; tentative D call: TRBD2 (6 bases). V was shortened by 1 base and J by 1 base, with 15 bases between the two germline ends. Germline V gene lookup returns CDR1 SGHRS and CDR2 YFSETQ. The CDR3 is 16 residues long.

This chain connects TRBV6-5 to TRBJ1-6; unclear D gene. V lost 5 bases to trimming and J lost 9 bases, with 14 bases between them. The CDR3 runs 14 residues. Germline lookup yields CDR1 MNHEY and CDR2 SVGAGI. This chain's CDR3 is CASSREGRFSPLHF. The CDR3 region has the DNA TGTGCCAGCAGTCGGGAGGGTAGATTTTCACCCCTCCACTTT.

This chain links TRBV28 with TRBJ2-4; TRBD2 matches 9 bases. Germline loops: CDR1 MDHEN, CDR2 SYDVKM. This CDR3 contains 14 residues. After removal of 5 bases from V and 9 bases from J, the junction contained 8 bases not matched to a gene. The CDR3 DNA reads TGTGCCAGCAGTCTGCCGGGAGCGGGGGGCATTCAGTACTTC. It is translated as CASSLPGAGGIQYF.

The rearrangement links TRBV27 to TRBJ2-7, with 12 bases fitting TRBD1. The CDR3 totals 20 residues. Unmatched junction bases numbered 16, after V lost 4 bases and J lost 0 bases. The V gene's germline CDR1 is MNHEY and CDR2 SMNVEV (reference sequence). The DNA of the CDR3 is TGTGCCAGCAGTTCCCTCCCCGGGACAGGGGGCCGCGGCCTCTCCTACGAGCAGTACTTC. Residues: CASSSLPGTGGRGLSYEQYF.

V is TRBV7-2 and J is TRBJ2-5; 7 bases agree with TRBD2. The CDR3 runs 16 residues. Germline CDR1 and CDR2: SGHTA and FQGNSA. Losses at the gene ends were 2 bases for V and 1 base for J; bases not matched to a gene: 7. CDR3 nucleotides: TGTGCCAGCAGCTTAAGGAGCGCTAGCGGCCAAGAGACCCAGTACTTC. This gives the protein CASSLRSASGQETQYF.